This T cell receptor beta chain was retrieved from a study of response to subunit inactivated influenza vaccine. V lost 3 bases, J lost 5 bases, and 5 bases lay in between. This CDR3 comprises 12 residues. One entry per CDR3 protein results from TCRdb running MiXCR on the RT-PCR reads. The table records a few hundred thousand distinct CDR3 sequences, just over 20% of them present only once. This clonotype was detected many times. The sequenced sample was PBMCs from blood, obtained roughly 20 months after vaccination. The V and J genes are TRBV12-3 or TRBV12-4 and TRBJ2-1; unclear D gene. This receptor was obtained from a man between 50 and 69 years old who received an inactivated influenza vaccine. The CDR3 loop is CASSLLDNEQFF. CDR3 nucleotide sequence: TGTGCCAGCAGTTTGTTGGACAATGAGCAGTTCTTC.